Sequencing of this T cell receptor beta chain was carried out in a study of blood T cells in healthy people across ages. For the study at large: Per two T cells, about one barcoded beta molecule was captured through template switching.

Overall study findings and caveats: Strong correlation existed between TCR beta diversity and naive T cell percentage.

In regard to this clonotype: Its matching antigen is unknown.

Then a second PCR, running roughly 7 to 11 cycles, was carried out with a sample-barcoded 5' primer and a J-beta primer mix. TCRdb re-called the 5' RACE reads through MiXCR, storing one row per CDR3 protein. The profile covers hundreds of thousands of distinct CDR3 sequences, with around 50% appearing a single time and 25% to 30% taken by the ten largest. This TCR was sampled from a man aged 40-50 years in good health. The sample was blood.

This CDR3 is CASSENRDQLSVYGGYTF. CDR3 DNA sequence: TGTGCCAGCAGCGAAAACCGGGACCAATTATCCGTATATGGAGGCTACACCTTC. V gene TRBV9 combines with J gene TRBJ1-2; D possibly corresponds to TRBD1 (5 bases). Looked up from germline, CDR1 is SGDLS and CDR2 is YYNGEE. Trimming cost V 3 bases and J 8 bases, with 29 bases left between them. This CDR3 has 18 residues.